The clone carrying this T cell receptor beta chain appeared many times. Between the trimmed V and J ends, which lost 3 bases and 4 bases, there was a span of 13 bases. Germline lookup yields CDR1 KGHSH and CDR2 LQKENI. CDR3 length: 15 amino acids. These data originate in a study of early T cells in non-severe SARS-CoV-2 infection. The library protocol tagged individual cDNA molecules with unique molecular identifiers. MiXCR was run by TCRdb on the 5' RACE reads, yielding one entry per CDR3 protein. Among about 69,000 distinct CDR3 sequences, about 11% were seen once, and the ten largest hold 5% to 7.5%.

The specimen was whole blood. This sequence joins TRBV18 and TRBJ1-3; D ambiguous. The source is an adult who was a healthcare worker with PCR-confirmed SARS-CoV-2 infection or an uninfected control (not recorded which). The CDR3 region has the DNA TGTGCCAGCTCACCCGGCGGAATGCGGGGAAACACCATATATTTT. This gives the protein CASSPGGMRGNTIYF.